The 31 T cell receptor beta chains in this list originate from one sample, sequenced in a study of PD-L1 blockade in urothelial cancer (dated by TCRdb to about 2017). Libraries were built with the immunoSEQ multiplex PCR assay. TCRdb limited this immuneACCESS table to in-frame rearrangements with V and J called. A share of clones is missing; checked studies link under half to unresolved V genes, and the rest is unexplained. This sample is represented by under 130,000 clones; approximately 85% of them were singletons. Approximately 2.4% of the sample rests with the top ten. The material was PBMCs, obtained around atezolizumab (anti-PD-L1) treatment. The receptors come from a man over 45 with urothelial cancer.

The chain combines TRBV11-2 with TRBJ1-4; 8 bases line up with TRBD1. CDR3 size: 15 residues. Germline CDR1 reads SGHAT; CDR2 reads FQNNGV. Trimming took 3 bases from V and 8 from J; bases not matched to a gene: 8. The CDR3 nucleotides are TGTGCCAGCAGCTTTTCAGGGGGCGCAGGAGAAAAACTGTTTTTT. It codes for CASSFSGGAGEKLFF.

This clone was seen a handful of times. This rearrangement joins TRBV19 to TRBJ1-2, with D maybe TRBD1 (5 bases). Trimming cost V 7 bases and J 3 bases, with 12 bases left between them. Per germline, CDR1 LNHDA and CDR2 SQIVND (reference sequence). The CDR3 runs 13 residues. CDR3 sequence reads: CASTSDRYYGYTF. DNA for the CDR3: TGTGCCAGTACCTCCGACAGATACTATGGCTACACCTTC. The full variable domain, its missing parts supplied by reference TRBV19 and TRBJ1-2, is DGGITQSPKYLFRKEGQNVTLSCEQNLNHDAMYWYRQDPGQGLRLIYYSQIVNDFQKGDIAEGYSVSREKKESFPLTVTSAQKNPTAFYLCASTSDRYYGYTFGSGTRLTVV.

The chain has TRBV28 and TRBJ2-1; 7 bases align to TRBD1. The V gene end was trimmed by 5 bases and the J gene end by 2 bases; junction bases not matched to a gene: 9. This CDR3 has 16 amino acids. The germline CDR1 and CDR2 sequences are MDHEN and SYDVKM. The DNA for the CDR3 is TGTGCCAGCAGTCTAGAGACAGGGACCCCCTACAATGAGCAGTTCTTC. Translating it yields CASSLETGTPYNEQFF.

V is TRBV5-4 and J is TRBJ2-3, with 11 bases matching TRBD2. CDR3 length: 20 amino acids. Germline V CDR1 and CDR2: SGHNT, YYREEE (reference sequence). Losses at the gene ends were 3 bases for V and 4 bases for J; bases not matched to a gene: 19. The CDR3: CASSSNVLAGDWVGPDTQYF. CDR3 coding DNA: TGTGCCAGCAGCTCCAACGTACTAGCGGGAGACTGGGTGGGCCCAGATACGCAGTATTTT.

The chain couples TRBV27 to TRBJ2-6; D is undetermined. Germline loops: CDR1 MNHEY, CDR2 SMNVEV (reference sequence). V dropped 3 bases and J dropped 0 bases, with 12 bases sitting between them. The CDR3 loop spans 17 amino acids. CDR3 nucleotide sequence: TGTGCCAGCAGTTTCGGCAGGATGAACTCTGGGGCCAACGTCCTGACTTTC. Its translation is CASSFGRMNSGANVLTF.

This clone was recorded once. The chain recombines TRBV4-1 with TRBJ2-7; D perhaps matches TRBD2 (6 bases). V lost 0 bases and J 6 bases, leaving 18 bases between the germline ends. This CDR3 comprises 16 residues. Germline V CDR1 and CDR2: MGHRA, YSYEKL. CDR3 DNA sequence: TGCGCCAGCAGCCAAGAAGGCAACACCGCGGGGCTCGAGCAGTACTTC. Protein sequence: CASSQEGNTAGLEQYF.

This CDR3 reads CASRRTGRELNEQYF. CDR3 nucleotides: TGCGCCAGCAGGCGTACGGGGCGGGAGTTGAACGAGCAGTACTTC. V is TRBV10-1 and J is TRBJ2-7; 7 positions match TRBD2. The CDR3 spans 15 residues. Trimming cost V 6 bases and J 5 bases; bases outside gene matches: 13. Germline V gene data show CDR1 as WNHNN and CDR2 as SYGVQD (reference sequence).

V usage is TRBV28 and J usage is TRBJ2-5, with a weak D call TRBD1 (6 bases). V was pared by 2 bases and J by 2 bases, with 12 bases between. Germline V gene lookup returns CDR1 MDHEN and CDR2 SYDVKM. The CDR3 is 15 residues long. The CDR3 region has the DNA TGTGCCAGCAGTTTACAGGGGACCCTTCAAGAGACCCAGTACTTC. It is translated as CASSLQGTLQETQYF.

The V and J genes are TRBV4-1 and TRBJ2-5; 11 bases line up with TRBD1. TRBJ2-7 matches the DNA end more closely, so the J call is doubtful. This CDR3 has 15 amino acids. Germline loops: CDR1 MGHRA, CDR2 YSYEKL. CDR3 bases: TGCGCCAGCAGCCAACAGGGACAGGGGGCCTACGAGCAGTACTTC. As protein: CASSQQGQGAYEQYF.

This sequence joins TRBV4-1 and TRBJ2-5; TRBD2 aligns across 14 bases. This CDR3 has 17 residues. The V segment lost 2 bases and the J segment 4 bases; nucleotides outside the gene matches: 6. Germline CDR1 MGHRA, CDR2 YSYEKL. In DNA form, the CDR3 reads TGCGCCAGCAGCCAACGACTAGCGGGAGGGCCGGGAGAGACCCAGTACTTC. Its protein product is CASSQRLAGGPGETQYF.

This chain joins TRBV6-5 and TRBJ1-1; the D gene is possibly TRBD1 (6 bases). CDR3 length: 12 amino acids. The V gene's germline CDR1 is MNHEY and CDR2 SVGAGI. Trimming took off 7 bases at V and 4 bases at J, with 10 bases between the two ends. CDR3 bases: TGTGCCAGCAAAAGGACAGCCACTGAAGCTTTCTTT. Protein: CASKRTATEAFF.

This clone was seen only once. An end of the junction does not agree with germline; a read error may underlie this. V gene TRBV9 combines with J gene TRBJ2-3, with D tentatively TRBD1 (5 bases). Looked up from germline, CDR1 is SGDLS and CDR2 is YYNGEE. This CDR3 is built from 15 residues. Written as DNA, the CDR3 is TGTGCCAGCAGTGTAGGGGTACTAAGTACAGATACGCAGTATTTT. Translation: CASSVGVLSTDTQYF.

The chain uses TRBV20-1 and TRBJ2-5; D uncertain. The length of the CDR3 is 9 residues. The V gene lost 6 bases and the J gene lost 7 bases, with 6 bases spanning the gap. Per the germline V gene, CDR1 is DFQATT and CDR2 is SNEGSKA (reference sequence). This CDR3 reads CSASGTQYF. The DNA of the CDR3 is TGCAGTGCCTCGGGGACCCAGTACTTC.

The chain employs TRBV29-1 and TRBJ1-1; the match to TRBD1 covers 7 bases. The CDR3 contains 13 residues. V shed 7 bases and J 3 bases; nucleotides not matched to a gene: 8. Germline assignment: CDR1 SQVTM and CDR2 ANQGSEA. CDR3 nucleotide sequence: TGCAGCGATGGCCCAACAGGGGACACTGAAGCTTTCTTT. Amino acids: CSDGPTGDTEAFF.

The gene calls are TRBV28 and TRBJ2-5; TRBD1 aligns across 12 bases. The CDR3 consists of 15 residues. Trimming cost V 3 bases and J 4 bases; bases outside gene matches: 3. Germline CDR1 is MDHEN and CDR2 is SYDVKM. For the CDR3, the DNA is TGTGCCAGCAGTTTCCGGGACAGGGGGCGAGAGACCCAGTACTTC. The encoded protein is CASSFRDRGRETQYF. The whole variable domain, filled in from reference TRBV28 and TRBJ2-5, reads DVKVTQSSRYLVKRTGEKVFLECVQDMDHENMFWYRQDPGLGLRLIYFSYDVKMKEKGDIPEGYSVSREKKERFSLILESASTNQTSMYLCASSFRDRGRETQYFGPGTRLLVL.

The chain couples TRBV4-2 to TRBJ2-1, with TRBD2 as a possible D gene (6 bases). CDR1 and CDR2 from the germline V gene are LGHNA and YNFKEQ. Trimming took 0 bases from V and 8 from J, leaving 14 bases between them. This CDR3 spans 15 amino acids. The CDR3 sequence is CASSQDTGVGYEQFF. DNA for the CDR3: TGTGCCAGCAGCCAAGATACGGGAGTGGGATATGAGCAGTTCTTC.

The chain recombines TRBV28 with TRBJ1-2; D not certain. Germline V lookup: CDR1 MDHEN, CDR2 SYDVKM. Trimming removed 4 bases at V and 5 bases at J, with 11 bases between. This CDR3 has 13 amino acids. CDR3 in DNA: TGTGCCAGCAGTTCCGGGTATGGGTATGGCTACACCTTC. It encodes CASSSGYGYGYTF.

The chain has TRBV6-4 and TRBJ1-5; D ambiguous. Germline V gene sequence: CDR1 MRHNA, CDR2 SNTAGT. The CDR3 runs to 13 residues. Trimming pared 3 bases from V and 6 bases from J, leaving 9 bases between. The CDR3, as DNA: TGTGCCAGCAGTGAGTGGGAGGGTCAGCCCCAGCATTTT. Amino acid sequence: CASSEWEGQPQHF.

This chain links TRBV19 with TRBJ2-6; TRBD1 matches 8 bases. Germline CDR1 reads LNHDA; CDR2 reads SQIVND (reference sequence). This CDR3 spans 14 amino acids. V shed 6 bases and J 2 bases; nucleotides not matched to a gene: 0. The CDR3 loop reads CASRDRAGANVLTF. In DNA form, the CDR3 reads TGTGCCAGTAGGGACAGGGCTGGGGCCAACGTCCTGACTTTC.

The genes are TRBV5-1 and TRBJ1-1, with D possibly matching TRBD1 (6 bases). Trimming pared 3 bases from V and 5 bases from J, leaving 23 bases between. Germline CDR1 reads SGHRS; CDR2 reads YFSETQ. CDR3 length: 17 amino acids. The CDR3 bases are TGCGCCAGCAGCTCTGGACGACAGGAAATGAAGGGGACTGAAGCTTTCTTT. It translates to CASSSGRQEMKGTEAFF.

This sequence joins TRBV2 and TRBJ1-1; D unclear. The V and J ends lost 10 bases and 1 base respectively, with 16 bases between them. The V gene's germline CDR1 is SNHLY and CDR2 FYNNEI. This CDR3 region has 14 residues. Here the CDR3 reads CATRGEQTNTEAFF. As DNA, the CDR3 is TGTGCCACGCGCGGGGAGCAGACGAACACTGAAGCTTTCTTT.

This rearrangement joins TRBV5-4 to TRBJ2-5, with 9 bases lining up with TRBD2. There are 14 residues in the CDR3. Per the germline V gene, CDR1 is SGHNT and CDR2 is YYREEE (reference sequence). The V and J ends lost 2 bases and 5 bases, in that order; junction bases with no gene match: 4. CDR3: CASSFAGGGETQYF. The DNA of the CDR3 is TGTGCCAGCAGCTTCGCGGGAGGGGGGGAGACCCAGTACTTC.

The chain employs TRBV30 and TRBJ2-6, with D perhaps matching TRBD2 (5 bases). The germline V gene has CDR1 GTSNPN and CDR2 SVGIG (reference sequence). This CDR3 spans 16 amino acids. V lost 0 bases, J lost 1 base, and 10 bases lay in between. The CDR3 DNA follows: TGTGCCTGGAGTGTACTTCGGGGATCTGGGGCCAACGTCCTGACTTTC. It specifies CAWSVLRGSGANVLTF.

This clone was recorded once. This chain uses TRBV14 with TRBJ1-1, with 8 bases fitting TRBD1. V was pared by 3 bases and J by 5 bases, with 11 bases of the junction left unmatched. The CDR3 extends over 16 amino acids. Germline CDR1 SGHDN, CDR2 FVKESK. This CDR3 is CASSQSGQGWGTEAFF. DNA for the CDR3: TGTGCCAGCAGCCAGAGCGGACAGGGATGGGGAACTGAAGCTTTCTTT.

V usage is TRBV2 and J usage is TRBJ1-1; possible D gene TRBD1, 6 bases. Germline V gives CDR1 SNHLY, CDR2 FYNNEI. The length of the CDR3 is 13 residues. V dropped 4 bases and J dropped 2 bases, with 8 bases sitting between them. CDR3 bases: TGTGCCAGCAGTGGACAGGTAAACACTGAAGCTTTCTTT. It translates to CASSGQVNTEAFF.

In regard to this clone: The junction departs from the called germline gene at one end, perhaps through a read error. The chain carries TRBV7-8 and TRBJ2-4; weak D call: TRBD1 (6 bases). Germline V gives CDR1 SGHVS, CDR2 FQNEAQ. This CDR3 is 13 amino acids long. CDR3 region: CASSSTGKTIQYF. The CDR3, as DNA: TGTGCCAGCAGCTCTACAGGGAAAACCATTCAGTACTTC.

The chain combines TRBV27 with TRBJ1-6, with 7 bases lining up with TRBD1. The CDR3 has 15 residues. V shed 0 bases, J shed 8 bases, and the junction held 4 bases outside the gene matches. Germline CDR1 is MNHEY and CDR2 is SMNVEV (reference sequence). The CDR3 DNA sequence: TGTGCCAGCAGTTTATCGACAGGGATTGATTCACCCCTCCACTTT. It encodes CASSLSTGIDSPLHF.

This rearrangement joins TRBV7-3 to TRBJ2-2; TRBD2 agrees at 9 bases. The CDR3 loop spans 18 amino acids. From germline, CDR1 is SGHTA and CDR2 FQGTGA. V shed 2 bases and J 5 bases; nucleotides not matched to a gene: 12. The CDR3 sequence is CASSLVAGAIGGTGELFF. DNA for the CDR3: TGTGCCAGCAGCTTAGTAGCGGGAGCTATAGGGGGAACCGGGGAGCTGTTTTTT.

V and J are TRBV30 and TRBJ2-7; D is perhaps TRBD1 (6 bases). The CDR3 sequence is 13 residues long. V lost 2 bases to trimming and J lost 3 bases, with 11 bases between them. From germline, CDR1 is GTSNPN and CDR2 SVGIG (reference sequence). CDR3 loop: CAWSRQENYEQYF. CDR3 nucleotides: TGTGCCTGGAGTCGACAGGAAAACTACGAGCAGTACTTC.

With respect to this clone: Within the sample, other DNA sequences also encode this same CDR3. The chain combines TRBV14 with TRBJ2-3; 9 nucleotides agree with TRBD1. The CDR3 spans 14 residues. Germline values: CDR1 SGHDN, CDR2 FVKESK. V trimming: 6 bases; J trimming: 4 bases; junction bases outside the gene matches: 5. The CDR3 region is CASSRDRASDTQYF. The CDR3 DNA is TGTGCCAGCAGTCGGGACAGGGCATCAGATACGCAGTATTTT.

The chain joins TRBV28 to TRBJ1-1, with 7 bases fitting TRBD1. Per germline, CDR1 MDHEN and CDR2 SYDVKM. The CDR3 has 17 residues. V dropped 2 bases and J dropped 2; count of bases not matched to a gene: 11. The chain's CDR3 is CASSLPWGTESNTEAFF. CDR3 nucleotides: TGTGCCAGCAGTTTACCATGGGGGACAGAAAGTAACACTGAAGCTTTCTTT.